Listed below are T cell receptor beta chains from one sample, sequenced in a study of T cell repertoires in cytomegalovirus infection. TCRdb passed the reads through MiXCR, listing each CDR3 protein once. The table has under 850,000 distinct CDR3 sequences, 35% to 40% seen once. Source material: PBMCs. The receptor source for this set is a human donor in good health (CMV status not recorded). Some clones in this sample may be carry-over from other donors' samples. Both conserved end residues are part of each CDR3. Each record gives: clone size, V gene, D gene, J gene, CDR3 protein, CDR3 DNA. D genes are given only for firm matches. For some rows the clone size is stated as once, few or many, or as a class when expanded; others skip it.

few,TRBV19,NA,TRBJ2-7,CASSISLHGTYEQYF,TGTGCCAGTAGTATCTCACTCCACGGGACCTACGAGCAGTACTTC
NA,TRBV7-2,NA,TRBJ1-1,CASSLVGRRSDTEAFF,TGTGCCAGCAGCTTAGTAGGACGGAGGTCCGACACTGAAGCTTTCTTT
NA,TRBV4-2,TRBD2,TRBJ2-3,CASSQDPSGGAGAPDTQYF,TGTGCCAGCAGCCAAGATCCGAGCGGGGGGGCCGGAGCCCCAGATACGCAGTATTTT
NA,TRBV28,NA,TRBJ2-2,CASKTLNTGELFF,TGTGCCAGCAAAACCCTGAACACCGGGGAGCTGTTTTTT
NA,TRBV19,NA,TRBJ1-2,CASSIKGQSLGNYGYTF,TGTGCCAGTAGTATAAAAGGACAAAGCCTGGGTAACTATGGCTACACCTTC
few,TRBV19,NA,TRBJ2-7,CASSIVGFSYEQYF,TGTGCCAGTAGTATAGTCGGCTTCTCCTACGAGCAGTACTTC
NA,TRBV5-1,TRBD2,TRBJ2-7,CASSWALAGRTYEQYF,TGCGCCAGCAGCTGGGCACTAGCGGGACGAACCTACGAGCAGTACTTC
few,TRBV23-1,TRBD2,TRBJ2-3,CASSQSLAGEPDTQYF,TGCGCCAGCAGTCAATCGCTAGCGGGGGAACCAGATACGCAGTATTTT
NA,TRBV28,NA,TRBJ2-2,CASSPQRVGGELFF,TGTGCCAGCAGTCCCCAACGGGTAGGAGGGGAGCTGTTTTTT
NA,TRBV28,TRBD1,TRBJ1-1,CASGTEYTEAFF,TGTGCCAGCGGGACAGAATACACTGAAGCTTTCTTT
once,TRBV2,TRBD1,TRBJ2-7,CASGTGGFEQYF,TGTGCCAGCGGGACAGGGGGCTTCGAGCAGTACTTC
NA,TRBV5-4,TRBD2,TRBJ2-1,CASSPPTSEKQFF,TGTGCCAGCAGCCCACCGACTAGCGAAAAGCAGTTCTTC
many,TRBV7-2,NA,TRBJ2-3,CASSLVRGGENRDTQYF,TGTGCCAGCAGCTTAGTTCGGGGCGGGGAAAACAGAGATACGCAGTATTTT
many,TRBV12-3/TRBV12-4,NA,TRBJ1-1,CASSLGGRGRFTEAFF,TGTGCCAGCAGTTTAGGAGGGAGAGGTCGGTTCACTGAAGCTTTCTTT
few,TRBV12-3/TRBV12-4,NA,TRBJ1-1,CASSYTGYTEAFF,TGTGCCAGCAGTTATACAGGGTACACTGAAGCTTTCTTT
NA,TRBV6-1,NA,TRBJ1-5,CASRAGATGNQPQHF,TGTGCCAGCAGAGCAGGGGCAACGGGCAATCAGCCCCAGCATTTT
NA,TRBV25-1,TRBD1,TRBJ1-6,CASRPGQENSPLHF,TGTGCCAGCAGGCCGGGACAGGAGAATTCACCCCTCCACTTT
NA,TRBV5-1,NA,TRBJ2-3,CASSLRSQGPDTQYF,TGCGCCAGCAGCTTAAGAAGTCAGGGCCCAGATACGCAGTATTTT
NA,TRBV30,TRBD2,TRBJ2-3,CAWRASGGKADTQYF,TGTGCCTGGAGGGCAAGCGGGGGCAAAGCAGATACGCAGTATTTT
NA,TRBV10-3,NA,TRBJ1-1,CAITPGGENTEAFF,TGTGCCATCACCCCGGGAGGGGAGAACACTGAAGCTTTCTTT
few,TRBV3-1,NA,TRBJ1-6,CASSRGTDSPLHF,TGTGCCAGCAGCCGCGGGACGGATTCACCCCTCCACTTT
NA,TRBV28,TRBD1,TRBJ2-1,CASSSGTGTYNEQFF,TGTGCCAGCAGCTCCGGGACAGGGACCTACAATGAGCAGTTCTTC
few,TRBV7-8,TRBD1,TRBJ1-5,CASSPRRTGTAYQPQHF,TGTGCCAGCAGCCCAAGGCGGACCGGGACAGCCTATCAGCCCCAGCATTTT
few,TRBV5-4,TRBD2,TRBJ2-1,CASSLDSGRLHPFF,TGTGCCAGCAGCTTGGATAGCGGGAGGCTGCACCCGTTCTTC
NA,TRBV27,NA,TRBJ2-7,CASSSPKGGSYEQYF,TGTGCCAGCAGTTCCCCCAAGGGGGGTTCCTACGAGCAGTACTTC